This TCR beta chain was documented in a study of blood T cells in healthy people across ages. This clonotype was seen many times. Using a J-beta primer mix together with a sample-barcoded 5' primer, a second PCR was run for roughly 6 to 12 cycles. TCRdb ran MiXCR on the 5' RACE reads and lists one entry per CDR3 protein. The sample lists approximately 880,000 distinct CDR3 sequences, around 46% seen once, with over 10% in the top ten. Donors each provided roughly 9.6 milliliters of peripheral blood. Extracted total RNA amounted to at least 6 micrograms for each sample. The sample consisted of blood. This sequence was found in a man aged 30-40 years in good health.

The CDR3 DNA follows: TGCGCCAGCAGCTTGGCCCCGGACTTCATCTACAATGAGCAGTTCTTC. This encodes CASSLAPDFIYNEQFF. This chain joins TRBV5-1 and TRBJ2-1; maybe TRBD2 (5 bases). With 0 bases removed from V and 3 bases from J, the gap between germline ends came to 13 bases. The CDR3 is 16 amino acids. CDR1 and CDR2 (germline): SGHRS, YFSETQ.